The next 23 T cell receptor beta chains were all read from a single sample in a study of blood T cell repertoires in COVID-19. The table came from immunoSEQ multiplex PCR; TCRdb's copy has only in-frame clones and leaves some out. The data show 200,000 to 300,000 clones, roughly four fifths seen once. The specimen sequenced was peripheral blood. The source of these receptors is a man in his thirties or forties who had recovered from COVID-19.

This chain uses TRBV3-1 (or the pseudogene TRBV3-2) with TRBJ2-5; D is uncertain. Between the trimmed V and J ends, which lost 0 bases and 5 bases, there was a span of 16 bases. The CDR3 is 16 amino acids. CDR1 is LGHDT and CDR2 is YNNKEL in the germline V gene (reference sequence). The CDR3 is CASSQDRVGSWETQYF. DNA of the CDR3: TGTGCCAGCAGCCAAGATCGGGTCGGCTCATGGGAGACCCAGTACTTC.

V gene TRBV21-1 combines with J gene TRBJ2-1; TRBD2 was called by the table and not checked on the DNA. TRBV21-1 is a pseudogene. The CDR3 runs to 13 residues. The CDR3 region has the DNA TGTGCCAGCAGCAACTTTAGCGGTCATGAGCAGTTCTTC. It is translated as CASSNFSGHEQFF.

The chain joins TRBV7-2 to TRBJ2-7, with TRBD2 matching 14 bases. The CDR3 sequence is 17 residues long. Trimming took 5 bases from V and 0 from J; bases not matched to a gene: 6. Germline assignment: CDR1 SGHTA and CDR2 FQGNSA. The CDR3 DNA reads TGTGCCAGCAGCCTCCGGACTAGCGGGGGGCCCTCCTACGAGCAGTACGTC. Amino acids: CASSLRTSGGPSYEQYV.

The chain has TRBV7-2 and TRBJ2-2; 11 bases are shared with TRBD2. CDR1 is SGHTA and CDR2 is FQGNSA in the germline V gene. This CDR3 region has 17 residues. After removal of 4 bases from V and 6 bases from J, the junction contained 10 bases not matched to a gene. CDR3 loop: CASSSPSSGGTPGELFF. In nucleotides, the CDR3 is TGTGCCAGCAGCTCCCCTTCTAGCGGGGGGACGCCCGGGGAGCTGTTTTTT. Filled out from reference TRBV7-2 and TRBJ2-2, the complete variable domain reads GAGVSQSPSNKVTEKGKDVELRCDPISGHTALYWYRQSLGQGLEFLIYFQGNSAPDKSGLPSDRFSAERTGGSVSTLTIQRTQQEDSAVYLCASSSPSSGGTPGELFFGEGSRLTVL.

The V gene is TRBV6-1, the J gene TRBJ2-7; D might be TRBD1 (6 bases). The CDR3 is 13 residues long. Germline V CDR1 and CDR2: MNHNS, SASEGT. Trimming removed 3 bases from V and 4 bases from J, with 10 bases in between. The chain's CDR3 is CASSDRGRYEQYF. In nucleotides, the CDR3 is TGTGCCAGCAGTGACAGGGGCCGATACGAGCAGTACTTC.

The chain employs TRBV7-8 and TRBJ2-5, with D possibly being TRBD2 (5 bases). This CDR3 region has 14 residues. Trimming shortened V by 5 bases and J by 7 bases, and 17 bases separated the two germline ends. The germline gives CDR1 SGHVS, CDR2 FQNEAQ. The CDR3 DNA reads TGTGCCAGCAGCCTGAGACGACTTCGGGGGACCCAGTACTTC. Its translation is CASSLRRLRGTQYF.

V gene TRBV5-1 combines with J gene TRBJ1-2, with 9 positions matching TRBD1. Trimming at V came to 4 bases and at J to 8 bases, leaving 9 bases not matched to a gene. Germline V gives CDR1 SGHRS, CDR2 YFSETQ. This CDR3 is built from 14 residues. CDR3 nucleotide sequence: TGCGCCAGCAGCGGATTGACAGGGGGGCCCGGCTACACCTTC. Residues: CASSGLTGGPGYTF. Together with reference TRBV5-1 and TRBJ1-2, the CDR3 gives the full variable domain: KAGVTQTPRYLIKTRGQQVTLSCSPISGHRSVSWYQQTPGQGLQFLFEYFSETQRNKGNFPGRFSGRQFSNSRSEMNVSTLELGDSALYLCASSGLTGGPGYTFGSGTRLTVV.

This clone was found once. In nucleotides, the CDR3 is TGTGCCAGCAGCCCTACTAGCGGGATCACAGATACGCAGTATTTT. Translation: CASSPTSGITDTQYF. This chain links TRBV11-1 with TRBJ2-3, with 10 bases lining up with TRBD2. Losses at the gene ends were 5 bases for V and 2 bases for J; bases not matched to a gene: 4. Germline assignment: CDR1 SGHAT and CDR2 FQDESV (reference sequence). The CDR3 covers 15 residues.

This chain links TRBV6-5 with TRBJ2-6, with 7 bases matching TRBD2. Per the germline V gene, CDR1 is MNHEY and CDR2 is SVGAGI. V lost 7 bases to trimming and J lost 0 bases; unmatched junction nucleotides: 3. The CDR3 has 15 amino acids. The chain's CDR3 is CASIRGDSGANVLTF. The CDR3 region has the DNA TGTGCCAGCATACGGGGGGACTCTGGGGCCAACGTCCTGACTTTC.

V is TRBV18 and J is TRBJ1-2; a weak D match, TRBD1 (6 bases). The CDR3 has 13 residues. The germline CDR1 and CDR2 sequences are KGHSH and LQKENI. V gave up 3 bases and J gave up 6 bases, with 11 bases separating them. The CDR3 reads CASSPGASDGYTF. The DNA of the CDR3 is TGTGCCAGCTCACCGGGGGCGTCGGATGGCTACACCTTC.

The rearrangement uses TRBV13 and TRBJ2-1; D gene unclear. CDR3 length equals 12 residues. V was cut by 1 base and J by 9 bases, with 7 bases left in between. Germline V gene sequence: CDR1 PRHDT, CDR2 FYEKMQ (reference sequence). In nucleotides, the CDR3 is TGTGCCAGCAGCTTAGTAGAGAGTGAGCAGTTCTTC. It codes for CASSLVESEQFF.

V gene TRBV5-1 combines with J gene TRBJ1-6; D not certain. Per the germline V gene, CDR1 is SGHRS and CDR2 is YFSETQ. This CDR3 comprises 13 residues. V was shortened by 0 bases and J by 10 bases, with 8 bases between the two germline ends. The CDR3 DNA sequence: TGCGCCAGCAGCTTGGGGGCCAGATCACCCCTCCACTTT. It encodes CASSLGARSPLHF.

This clone was recorded a few times. The V call is TRBV5-1, the J call TRBJ2-5, with TRBD2 matching 8 bases. Per germline, CDR1 SGHRS and CDR2 YFSETQ. The CDR3 sequence is 13 residues long. V shed 5 bases, J shed 3 bases, and the junction held 3 bases outside the gene matches. The CDR3 protein is CASRDSGEETQYF. The CDR3 nucleotides are TGCGCCAGCAGGGATAGCGGGGAAGAGACCCAGTACTTC.

V and J are TRBV9 and TRBJ2-2; D gene unclear. V was clipped by 4 bases and J by 8 bases, with 15 bases between them. Germline CDR1 and CDR2: SGDLS and YYNGEE. The CDR3 runs to 14 residues. CDR3 nucleotide sequence: TGTGCCAGCAGCCCCCAGACTTTAACGGGGGAGCTGTTTTTT. This translates into CASSPQTLTGELFF.

The chain is built from TRBV24-1 and TRBJ2-3, with D unclear. The CDR3 spans 13 residues. V was trimmed by 6 bases and J by 4 bases, leaving 10 bases between them. CDR1 is KGHDR, CDR2 SFDVKD, per germline. The CDR3 region has the DNA TGTGCCACCAGTCCCCGAGGTGCAGATACGCAGTATTTT. It encodes CATSPRGADTQYF.

This chain joins TRBV18 and TRBJ1-3, with 7 bases identical to TRBD1. In germline, CDR1 is KGHSH, CDR2 LQKENI. The CDR3 extends over 17 amino acids. V lost 3 bases, J lost 4 bases, and 12 bases stayed unmatched. CDR3 DNA sequence: TGTGCCAGCTCACCTTCCTCGGGACAGTCGTTGGGAAACACCATATATTTT. Protein sequence: CASSPSSGQSLGNTIYF.

The V call is TRBV2, the J call TRBJ1-2; 7 nucleotides match TRBD1. Germline V gene sequence: CDR1 SNHLY, CDR2 FYNNEI. Trimming took 3 bases from V and 3 from J; bases not matched to a gene: 4. The CDR3 has 14 amino acids. CDR3: CASSDSGGDYGYTF. CDR3 in DNA: TGTGCCAGCAGTGATTCAGGGGGAGACTATGGCTACACCTTC.

This CDR3 reads CASIRFEEQYV. The CDR3 DNA sequence: TGTGCCAGCATCCGGTTTGAGGAGCAGTACGTC. The chain joins TRBV6-5 to TRBJ2-7; D ambiguous. V was pared by 7 bases and J by 7 bases, with 11 bases between. Germline CDR1 reads MNHEY; CDR2 reads SVGAGI. This CDR3 contains 11 residues.

The chain uses TRBV28 and TRBJ2-7, with a weak D call TRBD1 (7 bases). The CDR3 extends over 13 amino acids. The germline gives CDR1 MDHEN, CDR2 SYDVKM. The V gene lost 7 bases and the J gene lost 5 bases, with 15 bases spanning the gap. Here the CDR3 reads CASTRGEVNEQYV. In nucleotides, the CDR3 is TGTGCCAGCACCAGGGGGGAGGTCAACGAGCAGTACGTC.

This chain connects TRBV11-2 to TRBJ1-1, with TRBD1 matching 11 bases. Germline V gene lookup returns CDR1 SGHAT and CDR2 FQNNGV. The CDR3 contains 17 residues. The junction had 8 bases not matched to a gene; V was cut back by 4 bases and J by 1 base. The CDR3 nucleotides read TGTGCCAGCAGCTCTTTGGACAGGGGGCCGACGAACACTGAAGCTTTCTTT. Encoded protein: CASSSLDRGPTNTEAFF.

This clone was observed a single time. The CDR3 bases are TGTGCCAGCAGCCCCCTGGGCAGGGGATTAGGCAACTATGGCTACACCTTC. It translates to CASSPLGRGLGNYGYTF. The chain links TRBV5-4 to TRBJ1-2; D might be TRBD1 (6 bases). The CDR3 spans 17 residues. Trimming cost V 4 bases and J 2 bases, with 21 bases left between them. CDR1 is SGHNT and CDR2 is YYREEE in the germline V gene (reference sequence).

The rearrangement joins TRBV28 to TRBJ1-4; 7 bases align to TRBD1. Trimming cost V 5 bases and J 7 bases; bases outside gene matches: 7. CDR1 is MDHEN and CDR2 is SYDVKM in the germline V gene. The CDR3 length is 14 residues. This chain's CDR3 is CASSPPDRAEKLFF. In DNA, the CDR3 is TGTGCCAGCAGTCCTCCTGACAGGGCTGAAAAACTGTTTTTT.

The chain carries TRBV28 and TRBJ1-1, with 7 bases matching TRBD1. Germline CDR1 and CDR2: MDHEN and SYDVKM. V shed 5 bases and J 6 bases; nucleotides not matched to a gene: 9. The CDR3 covers 14 residues. The CDR3 is CASSTRDSFAEAFF. The DNA for the CDR3 is TGTGCCAGCAGTACCCGGGACAGTTTCGCTGAAGCTTTCTTT. The full variable domain, in which reference TRBV28 and TRBJ1-1 provide the parts outside the CDR3, is DVKVTQSSRYLVKRTGEKVFLECVQDMDHENMFWYRQDPGLGLRLIYFSYDVKMKEKGDIPEGYSVSREKKERFSLILESASTNQTSMYLCASSTRDSFAEAFFGQGTRLTVV.